Presented here are 8 T cell receptor beta chains from one specimen sequenced in a study of monozygotic twins with inflammatory bowel disease (dated by TCRdb to the late 2010s). Libraries were constructed by 5' RACE. Instrument on record: Illumina HiSeq 2500. After the reads were reprocessed by TCRdb, one entry was made per CDR3 protein sequence, with no DNA. The sample's records list just over 300,000 distinct CDR3 sequences. The ten largest clones add up to 5.6% of the sample. The sample consisted of blood. These TCRs come from a human donor with ulcerative colitis or Crohn's disease, or a healthy co-twin of an affected twin (not recorded which).

The chain joins TRBV6-5 to TRBJ1-2. This CDR3 region has 16 residues. Per the germline V gene, CDR1 is MNHEY and CDR2 is SVGAGI. The CDR3: CASSYSILPTNYGYTF.

The rearrangement joins TRBV7-2 to TRBJ2-1; the TRBD2 assignment by TCRdb is unverifiable without DNA. CDR1 and CDR2 from the germline V gene are SGHTA and FQGNSA. The CDR3 covers 16 residues. CDR3 amino acids: CASRQTSGSTRDEQFF.

The rearrangement links TRBV7-9 to TRBJ1-3. The germline gives CDR1 SEHNR, CDR2 FQNEAQ (reference sequence). CDR3 length: 14 residues. CDR3 in amino acids: CASSLRSAGNTIYF.

The chain couples TRBV12-3 or TRBV12-4 to TRBJ2-3; TCRdb's D call of TRBD2 is untestable without DNA. This CDR3 contains 19 residues. The CDR3 spells CASSPNKGLAGGTTDTQYF.

The chain is built from TRBV20-1 and TRBJ2-7; TCRdb reports TRBD1, a call that lacks DNA to check it against. The CDR3 covers 13 residues. In germline, CDR1 is DFQATT, CDR2 SNEGSKA (reference sequence). The CDR3 sequence: CSARSLLGAEQYF.

The gene calls are TRBV18 and TRBJ2-1. Germline V gene data show CDR1 as KGHSH and CDR2 as LQKENI. The CDR3 runs 12 residues. The CDR3 protein is CASSIVFNEQFF.

The genes are TRBV15 and TRBJ2-5. Germline V gene lookup returns CDR1 LNHNV and CDR2 YYDKDF (reference sequence). This CDR3 contains 11 residues. The CDR3 sequence is CATRVTETQYF.

The CDR3 sequence: CASSYMEDYGYTF. This rearrangement joins TRBV6-5 to TRBJ1-2. This CDR3 is 13 amino acids long. CDR1 is MNHEY and CDR2 is SVGAGI in the germline V gene.